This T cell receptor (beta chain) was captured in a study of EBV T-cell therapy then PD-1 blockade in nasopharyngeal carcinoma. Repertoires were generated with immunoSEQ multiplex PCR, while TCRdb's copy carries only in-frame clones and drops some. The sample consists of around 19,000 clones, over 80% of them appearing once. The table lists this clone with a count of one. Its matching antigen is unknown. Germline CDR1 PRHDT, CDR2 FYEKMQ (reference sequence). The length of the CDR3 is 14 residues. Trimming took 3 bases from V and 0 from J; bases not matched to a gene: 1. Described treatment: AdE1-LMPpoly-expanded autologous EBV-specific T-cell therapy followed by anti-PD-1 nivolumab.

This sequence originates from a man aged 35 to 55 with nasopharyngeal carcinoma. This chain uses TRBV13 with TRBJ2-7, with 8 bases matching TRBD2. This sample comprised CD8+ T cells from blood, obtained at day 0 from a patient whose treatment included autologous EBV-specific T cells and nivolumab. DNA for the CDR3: TGTGCCAGCAGCTTTCTAGCGGGCTCCTACGAGCAGTACTTC. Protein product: CASSFLAGSYEQYF.